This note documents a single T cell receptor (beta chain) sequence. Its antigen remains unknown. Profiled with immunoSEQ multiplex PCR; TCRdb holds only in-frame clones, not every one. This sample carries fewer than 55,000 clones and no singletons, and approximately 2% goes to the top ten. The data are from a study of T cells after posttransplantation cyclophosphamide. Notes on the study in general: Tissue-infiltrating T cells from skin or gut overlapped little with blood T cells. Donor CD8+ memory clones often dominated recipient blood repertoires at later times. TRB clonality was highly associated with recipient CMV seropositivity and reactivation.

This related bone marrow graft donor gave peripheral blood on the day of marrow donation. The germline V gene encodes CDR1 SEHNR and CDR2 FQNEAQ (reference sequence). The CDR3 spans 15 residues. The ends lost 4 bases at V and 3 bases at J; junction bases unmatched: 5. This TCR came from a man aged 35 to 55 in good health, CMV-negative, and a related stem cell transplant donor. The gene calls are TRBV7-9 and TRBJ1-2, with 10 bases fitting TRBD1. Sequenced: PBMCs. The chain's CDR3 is CASSYGQGGYYGYTF. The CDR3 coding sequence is TGTGCCAGCAGCTACGGACAGGGGGGGTACTATGGCTACACCTTC.